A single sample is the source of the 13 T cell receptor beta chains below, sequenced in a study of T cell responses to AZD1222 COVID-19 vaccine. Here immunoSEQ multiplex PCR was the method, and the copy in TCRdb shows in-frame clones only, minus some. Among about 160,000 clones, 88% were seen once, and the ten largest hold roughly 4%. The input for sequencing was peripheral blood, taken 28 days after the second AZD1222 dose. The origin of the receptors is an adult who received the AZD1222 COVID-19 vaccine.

The chain's CDR3 is CASSSNRGSEAFF. CDR3 sequence (DNA): TGTGCCAGCAGTTCCAACAGGGGGTCTGAAGCTTTCTTT. This chain uses TRBV6-6 with TRBJ1-1; the match to TRBD1 covers 8 bases. The CDR3 is made up of 13 amino acids. The germline CDR1 and CDR2 sequences are MNHNY and SVGAGI (reference sequence). V gave up 4 bases and J gave up 6 bases; unmatched junction bases: 4.

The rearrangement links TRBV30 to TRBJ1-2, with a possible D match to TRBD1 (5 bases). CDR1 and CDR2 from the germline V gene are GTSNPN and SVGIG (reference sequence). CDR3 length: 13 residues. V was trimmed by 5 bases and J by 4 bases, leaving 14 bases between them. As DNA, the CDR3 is TGTGCCTGGGGACAAAATCGAATCTATGGCTACACCTTC. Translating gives CAWGQNRIYGYTF.

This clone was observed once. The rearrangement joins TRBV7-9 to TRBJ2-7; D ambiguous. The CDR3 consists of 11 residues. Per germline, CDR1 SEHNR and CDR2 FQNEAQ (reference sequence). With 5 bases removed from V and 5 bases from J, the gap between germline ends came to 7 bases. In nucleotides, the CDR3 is TGTGCCAGCAGCCCTTCCAACGAGCAGTACTTC. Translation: CASSPSNEQYF. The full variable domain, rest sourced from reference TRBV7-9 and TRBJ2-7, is DTGVSQNPRHKITKRGQNVTFRCDPISEHNRLYWYRQTLGQGPEFLTYFQNEAQLEKSRLLSDRFSAERPKGSFSTLEIQRTEQGDSAMYLCASSPSNEQYFGPGTRLTVT.

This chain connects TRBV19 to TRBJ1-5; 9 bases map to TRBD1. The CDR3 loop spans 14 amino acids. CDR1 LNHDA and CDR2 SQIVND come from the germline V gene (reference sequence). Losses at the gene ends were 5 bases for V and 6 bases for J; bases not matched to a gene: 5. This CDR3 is CASSQQGAPQPQHF. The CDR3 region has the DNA TGTGCCAGTAGTCAACAGGGGGCTCCTCAGCCCCAGCATTTT.

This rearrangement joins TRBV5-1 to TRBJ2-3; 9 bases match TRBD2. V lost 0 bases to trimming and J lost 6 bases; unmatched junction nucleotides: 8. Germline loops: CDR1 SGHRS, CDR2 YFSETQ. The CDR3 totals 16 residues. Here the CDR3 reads CASSLAAGGPSDTQYF. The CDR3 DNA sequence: TGCGCCAGCAGCTTGGCGGCGGGGGGGCCGTCCGATACGCAGTATTTT.

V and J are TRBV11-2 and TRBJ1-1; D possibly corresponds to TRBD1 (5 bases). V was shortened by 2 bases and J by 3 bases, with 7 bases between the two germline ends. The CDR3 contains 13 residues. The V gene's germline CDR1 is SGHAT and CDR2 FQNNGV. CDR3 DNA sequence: TGTGCCAGCAGCTTAAGGGGACACACTGAAGCTTTCTTT. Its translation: CASSLRGHTEAFF.

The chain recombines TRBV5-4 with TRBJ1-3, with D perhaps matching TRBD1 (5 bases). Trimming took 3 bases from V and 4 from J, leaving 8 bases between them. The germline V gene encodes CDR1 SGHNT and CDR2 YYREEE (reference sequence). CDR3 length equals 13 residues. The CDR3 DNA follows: TGTGCCAGCAGCTACGACAGAGGAAACACCATATATTTT. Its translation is CASSYDRGNTIYF.

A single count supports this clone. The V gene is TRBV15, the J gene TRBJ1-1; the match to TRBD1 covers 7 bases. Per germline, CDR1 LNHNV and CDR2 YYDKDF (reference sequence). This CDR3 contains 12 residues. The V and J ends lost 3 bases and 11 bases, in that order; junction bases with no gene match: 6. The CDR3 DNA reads TGTGCCACCAGCAGCCCGGGACAGCAGGCTTTCTTT. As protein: CATSSPGQQAFF.

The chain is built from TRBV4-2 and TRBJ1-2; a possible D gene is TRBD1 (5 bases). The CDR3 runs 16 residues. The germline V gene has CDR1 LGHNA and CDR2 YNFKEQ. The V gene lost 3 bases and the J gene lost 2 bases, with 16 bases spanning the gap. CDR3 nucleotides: TGTGCCAGCAGCCAGCAAGACAGCGGAAGAAACTATGGCTACACCTTC. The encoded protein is CASSQQDSGRNYGYTF.

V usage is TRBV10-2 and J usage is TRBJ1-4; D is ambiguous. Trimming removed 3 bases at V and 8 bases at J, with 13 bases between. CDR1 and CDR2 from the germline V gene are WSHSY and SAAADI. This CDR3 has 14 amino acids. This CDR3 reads CASSDQDFREKLFF. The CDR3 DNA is TGCGCCAGCAGTGACCAGGATTTCAGGGAAAAACTGTTTTTT.

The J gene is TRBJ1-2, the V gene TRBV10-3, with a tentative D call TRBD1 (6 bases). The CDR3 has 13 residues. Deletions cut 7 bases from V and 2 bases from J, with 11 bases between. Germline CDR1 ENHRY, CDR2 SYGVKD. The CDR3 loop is CAITRGGNYGYTF. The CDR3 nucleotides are TGTGCCATCACTCGCGGGGGCAACTATGGCTACACCTTC.

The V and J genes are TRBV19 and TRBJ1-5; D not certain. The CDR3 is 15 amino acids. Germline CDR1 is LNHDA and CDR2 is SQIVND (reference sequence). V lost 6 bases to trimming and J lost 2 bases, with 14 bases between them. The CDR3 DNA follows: TGTGCCAGTAGCCCTCAAGGCTTGGGCAATCAGCCCCAGCATTTT. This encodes CASSPQGLGNQPQHF.

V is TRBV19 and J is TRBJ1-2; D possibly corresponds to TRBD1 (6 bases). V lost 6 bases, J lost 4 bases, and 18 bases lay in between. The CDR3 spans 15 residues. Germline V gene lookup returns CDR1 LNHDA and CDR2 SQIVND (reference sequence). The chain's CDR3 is CASSQPRGQSYGYTF. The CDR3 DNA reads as TGTGCCAGTAGCCAACCTCGGGGGCAGAGCTATGGCTACACCTTC.